A selection of T cell receptor beta chains follows, all from one sample in a study of radiotherapy plus CTLA-4 blockade in lung cancer. The method was immunoSEQ multiplex PCR; TCRdb's version includes in-frame clones alone and lacks a portion of them. Among over 100,000 clones listed, around 89% were seen once. The sample here was peripheral blood, taken from a patient treated with radiotherapy plus ipilimumab. Receptors were obtained from a human donor with non-small cell lung cancer that progressed on radiotherapy plus ipilimumab. Both conserved end residues are trimmed from each CDR3. D genes are given only for firm matches.

j_gene | v_gene | d_gene | CDR3aa
TRBJ1-5 | TRBV29-1 | - | SVAVGLAGNQPQH
TRBJ2-1 | TRBV4-1 | TRBD2 | ASSHLAGGSSYNEQF
TRBJ2-7 | TRBV6-5 | TRBD2 | ASSRGLDEQY
TRBJ2-7 | TRBV30 | - | AWSASYEQY
TRBJ1-2 | TRBV7-2 | TRBD1 | ASSLAGTGIYGYT
TRBJ2-7 | TRBV5-1 | - | ASSLSGAPIYEQY
TRBJ1-1 | TRBV2 | - | ATRRYTEAF
TRBJ1-3 | TRBV7-9 | - | ASSFPGEASSGNTIY
TRBJ2-5 | TRBV7-9 | TRBD1 | ASSGTGQGKTQY
TRBJ1-1 | TRBV19 | - | ASSVNKGGRGPPEAF
TRBJ2-1 | TRBV27 | TRBD1 | ASSSLGQGRNEQF
TRBJ1-5 | TRBV4-1 | - | ASSQQIYQPQH
TRBJ1-5 | TRBV28 | - | ASSSPLEVTGARGQPQH
TRBJ2-2 | TRBV27 | - | ASSIREDSRTGELF
TRBJ1-2 | TRBV28 | - | ASSLGQNYGYT
TRBJ2-5 | TRBV15 | TRBD1 | ATSRAAGGETQY
TRBJ2-7 | TRBV5-1 | TRBD2 | ASSLVFGGSGRSSYEQY
TRBJ2-3 | TRBV5-1 | TRBD2 | ASRGIGTSSTDTQY
TRBJ2-7 | TRBV27 | - | ARWTRATPYEQY
TRBJ1-2 | TRBV23-1 | - | ASSQSHHGAPYGYT
TRBJ2-3 | TRBV7-2 | - | ASSSHLNTDTQY
TRBJ2-7 | TRBV5-1 | TRBD1 | ASSLGAGGQGYYEQY
TRBJ1-3 | TRBV7-2 | - | ASSSYLNTIY
TRBJ2-7 | TRBV4-1 | - | ASSQTSRQY
TRBJ1-5 | TRBV19 | - | ASRGRQNQNQPQH
TRBJ1-1 | TRBV7-9 | TRBD1 | ASSLGTGSATEAF
TRBJ2-7 | TRBV5-1 | TRBD2 | ASSLTGTSGNEQY
TRBJ1-1 | TRBV29-1 | - | SGMTDMNTEAF
TRBJ1-2 | TRBV30 | - | AWSRGTYGYT
TRBJ2-1 | TRBV4-1 | - | ASSSGYSSYNEQF
TRBJ1-5 | TRBV5-6 | - | ASSLAGEGVNQPQH
TRBJ2-7 | TRBV19 | TRBD1 | ASSIGTGMYEQY
TRBJ1-1 | TRBV6-5 | - | ASSFTGVNTEAF
TRBJ2-7 | TRBV6-4 | - | ASSDSNGENPFCEQY
TRBJ2-7 | TRBV11-2 | - | ASSLVGGRSYEQY
TRBJ2-3 | TRBV7-9 | TRBD2 | ASSLSLLAGGFDTQY
TRBJ1-5 | TRBV5-8 | - | ASSYGTATQQGNQPQH
TRBJ2-7 | TRBV13 | TRBD2 | ASSSSTSLHSYEQY
TRBJ1-1 | TRBV4-2 | - | ASSQDQRVVNTEAF
TRBJ1-4 | TRBV6-1 | TRBD1 | ASSKQGGSNEKLF
TRBJ1-2 | TRBV6-5 | - | ASSYSDGYGYT
TRBJ1-3 | TRBV19 | - | ASGDRTAHGNTIY
TRBJ2-2 | TRBV6-4 | TRBD2 | ASRASGRAPNTGELF
TRBJ2-1 | TRBV5-1 | - | ASSLLMQAGEQF
TRBJ2-7 | TRBV5-1 | - | ASSFGGAGNEQY
TRBJ1-4 | TRBV19 | - | ASTNRSPNEKLF
TRBJ1-2 | TRBV5-1 | TRBD1 | ASRITGGSGYT
TRBJ2-7 | TRBV11-2 | - | ASSRRGGYYEQY
TRBJ1-4 | TRBV18 | - | ASSPSPHRDRELANEKLF
TRBJ2-1 | TRBV18 | TRBD1 | ASSLIGTGQGILGEQF
TRBJ1-4 | TRBV5-1 | TRBD1 | ASSLGTGGFASVLEKLF
TRBJ2-7 | TRBV21-1 | - | ASSEGDGRAGNEQY
TRBJ2-7 | TRBV18 | - | ASSPRDGSPYEQY
TRBJ2-1 | TRBV5-1 | - | ASSLGQPGGNEQF
TRBJ2-3 | TRBV18 | - | ASSPPVSSDTQY
TRBJ1-3 | TRBV6-5 | - | ASSRQASGNTIY
TRBJ2-6 | TRBV15 | - | ATSAQRPGANVLT
TRBJ1-2 | TRBV5-6 | TRBD1 | ASRGQGSSYGYT
TRBJ1-1 | TRBV19 | - | ASSVRAFAEAF
TRBJ2-1 | TRBV9 | - | ASSVATAGEQF